The clone carrying this T cell receptor (beta chain) was detected a few times. The junction departs from the called germline gene at one end, perhaps through a read error. The data are from a study of metastatic and nonmetastatic thyroid tumors. There were no patients who had received any treatment before thyroid surgery. Using MiXCR, TCRdb reanalyzed the PCR reads. This sample has some 20,000 clones, with roughly an eighth found just once. This TCR derives from a male donor with papillary thyroid cancer or a benign thyroid nodule (not recorded which). Some clones in this sample may be carry-over from other donors' samples. Sequencing used blood.

CDR3 residues: CASIYSKREDVTQYF. The CDR3 nucleotides are TGTGCCAGCATTTACTCCAAGAGGGAGGATGTGACCCAGTACTTC. The chain links TRBV6-5 to TRBJ2-5; possible D gene TRBD2, 6 bases. Germline CDR1 MNHEY, CDR2 SVGAGI. The CDR3 runs 15 residues.